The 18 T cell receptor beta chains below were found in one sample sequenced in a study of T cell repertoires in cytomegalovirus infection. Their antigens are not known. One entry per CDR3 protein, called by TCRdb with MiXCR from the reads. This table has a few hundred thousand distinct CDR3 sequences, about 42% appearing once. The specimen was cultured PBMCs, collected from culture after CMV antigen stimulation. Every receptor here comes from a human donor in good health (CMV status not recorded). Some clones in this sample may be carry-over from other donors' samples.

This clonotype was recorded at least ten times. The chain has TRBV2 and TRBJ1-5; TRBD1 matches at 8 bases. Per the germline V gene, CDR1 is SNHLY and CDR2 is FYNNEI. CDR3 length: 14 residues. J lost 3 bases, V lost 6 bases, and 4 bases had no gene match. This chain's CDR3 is CASSDQGANQPQHF. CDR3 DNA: TGTGCCAGCAGCGATCAGGGGGCCAATCAGCCCCAGCATTTT.

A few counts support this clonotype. The CDR3 protein is CASSPGSNNQPQHF. The DNA of the CDR3 is TGTGCCAGCTCACCAGGGTCCAACAATCAGCCCCAGCATTTT. The chain carries TRBV18 and TRBJ1-5; no clear D gene. With 2 bases removed from V and 3 bases from J, the gap between germline ends came to 8 bases. CDR1 KGHSH and CDR2 LQKENI come from the germline V gene. The CDR3 is made up of 14 amino acids.

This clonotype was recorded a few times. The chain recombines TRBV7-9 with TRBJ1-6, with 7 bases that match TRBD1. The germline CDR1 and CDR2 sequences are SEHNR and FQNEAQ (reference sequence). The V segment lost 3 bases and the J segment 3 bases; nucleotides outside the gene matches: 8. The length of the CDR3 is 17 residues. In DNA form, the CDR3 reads TGTGCCAGCAGCTTTTACAGGGGCGCCCTCTATAATTCACCCCTCCACTTT. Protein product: CASSFYRGALYNSPLHF.

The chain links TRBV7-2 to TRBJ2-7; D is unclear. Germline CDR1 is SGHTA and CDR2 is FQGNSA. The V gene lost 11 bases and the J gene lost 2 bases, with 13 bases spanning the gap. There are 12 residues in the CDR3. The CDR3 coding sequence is TGTGCCTTGAACGGTGCTACCTACGAGCAGTACTTC. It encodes CALNGATYEQYF.

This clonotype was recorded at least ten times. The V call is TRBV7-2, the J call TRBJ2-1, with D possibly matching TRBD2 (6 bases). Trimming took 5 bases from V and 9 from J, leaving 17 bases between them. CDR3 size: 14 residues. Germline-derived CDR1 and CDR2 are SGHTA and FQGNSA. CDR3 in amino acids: CASSPPGARGEQFF. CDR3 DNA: TGTGCCAGCAGCCCCCCGGGAGCTCGCGGTGAGCAGTTCTTC.

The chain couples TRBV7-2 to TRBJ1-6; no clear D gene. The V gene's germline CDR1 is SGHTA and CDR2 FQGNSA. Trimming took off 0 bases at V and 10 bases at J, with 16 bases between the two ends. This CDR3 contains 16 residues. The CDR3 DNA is TGTGCCAGCAGCTTAGCCCTTACGCGACTGGGCTCACCCCTCCACTTT. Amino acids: CASSLALTRLGSPLHF.

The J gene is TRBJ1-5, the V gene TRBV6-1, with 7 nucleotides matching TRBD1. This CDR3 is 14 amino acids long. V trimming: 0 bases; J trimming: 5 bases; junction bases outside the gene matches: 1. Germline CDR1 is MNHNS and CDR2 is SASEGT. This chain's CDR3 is CASSEAQGDQPQHF. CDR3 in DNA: TGTGCCAGCAGTGAAGCCCAGGGGGATCAGCCCCAGCATTTT.

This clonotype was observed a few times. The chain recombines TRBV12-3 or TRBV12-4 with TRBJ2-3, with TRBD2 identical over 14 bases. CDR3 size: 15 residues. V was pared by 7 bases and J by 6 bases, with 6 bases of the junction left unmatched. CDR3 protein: CASTAGTSGGDTQYF. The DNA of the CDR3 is TGTGCCAGCACCGCCGGGACTAGCGGGGGTGATACGCAGTATTTT.

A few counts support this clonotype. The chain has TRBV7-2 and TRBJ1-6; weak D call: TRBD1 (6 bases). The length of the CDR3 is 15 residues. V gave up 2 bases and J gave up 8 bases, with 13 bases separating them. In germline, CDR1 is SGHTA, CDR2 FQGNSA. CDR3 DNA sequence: TGTGCCAGCAGCTTACGGCAGGGGTTGGATTCACCCCTCCACTTT. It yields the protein CASSLRQGLDSPLHF.

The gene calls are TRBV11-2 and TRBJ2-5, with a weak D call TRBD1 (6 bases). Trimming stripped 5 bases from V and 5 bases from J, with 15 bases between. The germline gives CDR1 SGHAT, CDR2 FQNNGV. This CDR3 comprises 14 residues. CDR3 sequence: CASSPRGWGETQYF. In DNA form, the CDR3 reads TGTGCCAGCAGCCCCAGGGGTTGGGGGGAGACCCAGTACTTC. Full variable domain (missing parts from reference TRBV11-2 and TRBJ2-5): EAGVAQSPRYKIIEKRQSVAFWCNPISGHATLYWYQQILGQGPKLLIQFQNNGVVDDSQLPKDRFSAERLKGVDSTLKIQPAKLEDSAVYLCASSPRGWGETQYFGPGTRLLVL.

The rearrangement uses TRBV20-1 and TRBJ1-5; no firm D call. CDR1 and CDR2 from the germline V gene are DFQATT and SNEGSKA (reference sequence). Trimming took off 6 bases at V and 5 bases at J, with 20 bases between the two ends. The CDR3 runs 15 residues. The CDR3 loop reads CSADAGPSVDQPQHF. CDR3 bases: TGCAGTGCGGATGCCGGGCCGTCGGTCGATCAGCCCCAGCATTTT.

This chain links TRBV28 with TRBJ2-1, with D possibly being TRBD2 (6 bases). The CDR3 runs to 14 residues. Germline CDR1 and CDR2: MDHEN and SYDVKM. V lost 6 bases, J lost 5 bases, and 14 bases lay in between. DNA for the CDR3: TGTGCCAGCAGACCGGGGGACCTTGACAATGAGCAGTTCTTC. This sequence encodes CASRPGDLDNEQFF.

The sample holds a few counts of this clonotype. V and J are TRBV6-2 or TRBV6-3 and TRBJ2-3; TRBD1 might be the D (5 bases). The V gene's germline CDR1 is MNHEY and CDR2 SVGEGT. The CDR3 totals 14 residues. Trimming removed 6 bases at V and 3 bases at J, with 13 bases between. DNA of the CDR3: TGTGCCAGCAGACTCACAGGTTGGACAGATACGCAGTATTTT. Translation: CASRLTGWTDTQYF.

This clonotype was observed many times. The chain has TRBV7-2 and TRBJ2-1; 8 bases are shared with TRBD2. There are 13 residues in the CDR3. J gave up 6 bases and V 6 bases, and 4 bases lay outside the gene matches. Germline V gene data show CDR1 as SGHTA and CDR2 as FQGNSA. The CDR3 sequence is CASRSGLGNEQFF. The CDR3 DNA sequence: TGTGCCAGCAGGTCGGGACTAGGCAATGAGCAGTTCTTC.

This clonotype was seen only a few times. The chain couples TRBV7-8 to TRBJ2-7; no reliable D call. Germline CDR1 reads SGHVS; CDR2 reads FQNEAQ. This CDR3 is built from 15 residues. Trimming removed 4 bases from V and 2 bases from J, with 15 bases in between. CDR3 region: CASSSPLRRTYEQYF. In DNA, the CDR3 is TGTGCCAGCAGCTCCCCCCTTCGACGGACCTACGAGCAGTACTTC. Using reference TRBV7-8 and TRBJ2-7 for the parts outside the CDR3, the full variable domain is GAGVSQSPRYKVAKRGQDVALRCDPISGHVSLFWYQQALGQGPEFLTYFQNEAQLDKSGLPSDRFFAERPEGSVSTLKIQRTQQEDSAVYLCASSSPLRRTYEQYFGPGTRLTVT.

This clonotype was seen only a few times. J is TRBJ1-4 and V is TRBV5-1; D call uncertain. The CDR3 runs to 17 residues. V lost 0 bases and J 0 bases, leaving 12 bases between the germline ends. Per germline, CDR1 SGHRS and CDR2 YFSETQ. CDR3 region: CASSLGPEGATNEKLFF. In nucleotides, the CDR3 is TGCGCCAGCAGCTTGGGGCCTGAGGGCGCAACTAATGAAAAACTGTTTTTT. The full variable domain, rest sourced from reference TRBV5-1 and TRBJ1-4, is KAGVTQTPRYLIKTRGQQVTLSCSPISGHRSVSWYQQTPGQGLQFLFEYFSETQRNKGNFPGRFSGRQFSNSRSEMNVSTLELGDSALYLCASSLGPEGATNEKLFFGSGTQLSVL.

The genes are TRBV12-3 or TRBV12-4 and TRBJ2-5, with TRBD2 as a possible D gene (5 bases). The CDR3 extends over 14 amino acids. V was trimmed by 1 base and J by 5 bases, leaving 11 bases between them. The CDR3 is CASSLGASTETQYF. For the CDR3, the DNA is TGTGCCAGCAGTTTAGGTGCTAGCACTGAGACCCAGTACTTC.

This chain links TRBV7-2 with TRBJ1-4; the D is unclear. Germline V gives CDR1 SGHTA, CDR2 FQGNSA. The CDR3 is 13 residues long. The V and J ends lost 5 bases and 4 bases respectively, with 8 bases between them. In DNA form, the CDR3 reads TGTGCCAGCAGCCGGGATTATAATGAAAAACTGTTTTTT. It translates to CASSRDYNEKLFF.